This record covers a single T cell receptor beta chain. Its antigen is not known. Trimming took off 5 bases at V and 0 bases at J, with 8 bases between the two ends. Germline assignment: CDR1 MDHEN and CDR2 SYDVKM. This CDR3 region has 13 residues. The data originate from a study of vaccination effects on CD4 cells after COVID-19. Study-level results: Infection- and vaccine-induced clones contracted markedly late after vaccination. Healthy vaccine recipients' vaccine-induced clones were almost all SARS-CoV-2 mono-reactive.

Sequencing followed a ViraFEST assay step that expanded antigen-specific CD4+ T cells with viral peptide pools. After about 10 days in culture, the CD4+ T cells were isolated. Approximately 2.1 million PBMC were placed in each well, which was supplemented with 10 IU/ml IL-2 and approximately 10 ug/ml peptides. On both days 3 and 7, half of the culture medium was replaced with IL-2 medium. Sequencing used immunoSEQ multiplex PCR; TCRdb keeps in-frame clones, though not all of them. The table includes around 83,000 clones, approximately 74% detected once. The source was CD4+ T cells from PBMCs cultured with HCoV-229E spike peptides, collected before COVID-19 vaccination. The source of this sequence is a human donor who received a COVID-19 vaccine. The chain links TRBV28 to TRBJ2-7, with D tentatively TRBD1 (6 bases). CDR3 coding DNA: TGTGCCAGCAGTGGACAGAACTCCTACGAGCAGTACGTC. Its protein is CASSGQNSYEQYV.